A selection of T cell receptor delta chains follows, all from one sample in a study of gamma-delta T cells after stem cell transplantation. TCRdb reanalysed the RT-PCR reads via CATT. The sample has some 10,000 delta-chain clones; over 1% are singletons. Sequencing was done on a sample of gamma-delta T cells. The receptors were sampled from a human donor. It is not recorded whose cells these are; they may come from a transplant donor. Both conserved end residues are part of each CDR3. The D gene is left open where the match is weak. Clone size appears in some rows only: once, few, many, or a class for an expanded clone.

d_gene	v_gene	len	j_gene	abundance	CDR3nt	CDR3aa
TRDD3	TRDV2	21	TRDJ3	few	TGTGCCTGTGACACCTTCCCTACTGGGGATCACGACTCCTGGGACACCCGACAGATGTTTTTC	CACDTFPTGDHDSWDTRQMFF
NA	TRDV2	15	TRDJ1	many	TGTGCCTGTGACACCCTATTGACATACACCGATAAACTCATCTTT	CACDTLLTYTDKLIF
TRDD3	TRDV2	19	TRDJ3	many	TGTGCCTGTGACTGGATTACTGGGGGACCCTCCTGGGACACCCGACAGATGTTTTTC	CACDWITGGPSWDTRQMFF
TRDD3	TRDV2	18	TRDJ1	many	TGTGCCTGTGACACCTTAGACGTACTGGGGGATTGGGCCGATAAACTCATCTTT	CACDTLDVLGDWADKLIF
TRDD3	TRDV2	20	TRDJ1	many	TGTGCCTGTGACCCTCTTACCTCAGAAACTGGGGGATCAAACACCGATAAACTCATCTTT	CACDPLTSETGGSNTDKLIF
NA	TRDV2	18	TRDJ1	medium-sized	TGTGCCTGTGACACCTTAATGGGGGGACCCCAGTACACCGATAAACTCATCTTT	CACDTLMGGPQYTDKLIF
NA	TRDV2	15	TRDJ1	many	TGTGCCTGTGACACCGTTGGGGGGAACACCGATAAACTCATCTTT	CACDTVGGNTDKLIF
TRDD3	TRDV2	21	TRDJ1	medium-sized	TGTGCCTGTGACACCGTCCGGAAGGAACTGGGGGATCCTACGTACACCGATAAACTCATCTTT	CACDTVRKELGDPTYTDKLIF
TRDD3	TRDV2	23	TRDJ1	medium-sized	TGTGCCTGTGACACAGTTCCTAACCCTGTACTGGGGGATACTCCCCGTGCGACCGATAAACTCATCTTT	CACDTVPNPVLGDTPRATDKLIF
TRDD3	TRDV2	22	TRDJ1	NA	TGTGCCTGTGACACCGTCATCCCTGGTTACATACTGGGGGCGCATAACACCGATAAACTCATCTTT	CACDTVIPGYILGAHNTDKLIF
NA	TRDV2	22	TRDJ3	many	TGTGCCTGTGACACCCCGGGGGGGACCCTTCCCGACCTCTCCTGGGACACCCGACAGATGTTTTTC	CACDTPGGTLPDLSWDTRQMFF
TRDD3	TRDV2	16	TRDJ1	NA	TGTGCCTGTGACCTACTGGGGATTGGGGTCACCGATAAACTCATCTTT	CACDLLGIGVTDKLIF
TRDD3	TRDV2	22	TRDJ3	few	TGTGCCTGTGACACAGCTACTGGGGGTTCCACCCCAAGCTCCTGGGACACCCGACAGATGTTTTTC	CACDTATGGSTPSSWDTRQMFF
TRDD3	TRDV2	19	TRDJ1	few	TGTGCCTGTGACACCGTCTCTGGGGGATACGCGCCCAACACCGATAAACTCATCTTT	CACDTVSGGYAPNTDKLIF
TRDD3	TRDV2	17	TRDJ1	NA	TGTGCCTGTGACACGGTACTGGGGGATACTGGCGGCGATAAACTCATCTTT	CACDTVLGDTGGDKLIF
TRDD3	TRDV2	17	TRDJ1	medium-sized	TGTGCCTGTGACGGGGTACTGGGGGATACAATGACCGATAAACTCATCTTT	CACDGVLGDTMTDKLIF
TRDD3	TRDV2	17	TRDJ1	NA	TGTGCCTGTGACACCTTACTGGGGGATCCTCAAACTGATAAACTCATCTTT	CACDTLLGDPQTDKLIF
TRDD3	TRDV2	17	TRDJ1	NA	TGTGCCTGTGACACGCTGGGGGATACGTCGTACACCGATAAACTCATCTTT	CACDTLGDTSYTDKLIF
TRDD3	TRDV2	17	TRDJ1	many	TGTGCCTGTGAACAACTGGGGGATACCCTGTACACCGATAAACTCATCTTT	CACEQLGDTLYTDKLIF
NA	TRDV2	18	TRDJ1	many	TGTGCCTGTGACCCGCTGAGTCATACCCTGGGGATCACTGATAAACTCATCTTT	CACDPLSHTLGITDKLIF
TRDD3	TRDV2	18	TRDJ1	few	TGTGCCTGTGACACCATACTTCGGACTGGGGGACACACCGATAAACTCATCTTT	CACDTILRTGGHTDKLIF
NA	TRDV2	20	TRDJ1	medium-sized	TGTGCCTGTGACACCCTCGACGGCCGTACTGGGACACCTTACACCGATAAACTCATCTTT	CACDTLDGRTGTPYTDKLIF
TRDD3	TRDV2	15	TRDJ1	medium-sized	TGTGCCTGTGACACGGTGGGGGATAACACCGATAAACTCATCTTT	CACDTVGDNTDKLIF
TRDD3	TRDV2	19	TRDJ1	many	TGTGCCTGTGACACCGCGTGGTCTGGGGGATCCTCGTTGGACGATAAACTCATCTTT	CACDTAWSGGSSLDDKLIF
TRDD3	TRDV2	18	TRDJ1	many	TGTGCCTGTGACACCGTGGAAGGGATACGCGGGGAGGGCGATAAACTCATCTTT	CACDTVEGIRGEGDKLIF
TRDD3	TRDV2	14	TRDJ1	medium-sized	TGTGCCTGTGACAACCTGGGGGTGCACGATAAACTCATCTTT	CACDNLGVHDKLIF
TRDD3	TRDV2	20	TRDJ1	many	TGTGCCTGTGACACGGTGATTGGTACTGGGGGATCTCCTTACACCGATAAACTCATCTTT	CACDTVIGTGGSPYTDKLIF
TRDD3	TRDV2	20	TRDJ1	few	TGTGCCTGTGACCCCCTTTCGGGGGATACGGGAGGCGCCACGACCGATAAACTCATCTTT	CACDPLSGDTGGATTDKLIF
TRDD3	TRDV2	16	TRDJ1	many	TGTGCCTGTGACGGGCTGGGGGCTAAGTACACCGATAAACTCATCTTT	CACDGLGAKYTDKLIF
TRDD3	TRDV2	20	TRDJ1	few	TGTGCCTGTGACACTATCCTACGAGGTCCGGGGGATACGCGCACCGATAAACTCATCTTT	CACDTILRGPGDTRTDKLIF
TRDD3	TRDV2	17	TRDJ1	medium-sized	TGTGCCTGTGACGCCTTACTGGGGGATACGCTGCACGATAAACTCATCTTT	CACDALLGDTLHDKLIF
TRDD3	TRDV2	19	TRDJ3	NA	TGTGCCTGTGACACGGTACTGGGGGCCAGCTCCTGGGACACCCGACAGATGTTTTTC	CACDTVLGASSWDTRQMFF